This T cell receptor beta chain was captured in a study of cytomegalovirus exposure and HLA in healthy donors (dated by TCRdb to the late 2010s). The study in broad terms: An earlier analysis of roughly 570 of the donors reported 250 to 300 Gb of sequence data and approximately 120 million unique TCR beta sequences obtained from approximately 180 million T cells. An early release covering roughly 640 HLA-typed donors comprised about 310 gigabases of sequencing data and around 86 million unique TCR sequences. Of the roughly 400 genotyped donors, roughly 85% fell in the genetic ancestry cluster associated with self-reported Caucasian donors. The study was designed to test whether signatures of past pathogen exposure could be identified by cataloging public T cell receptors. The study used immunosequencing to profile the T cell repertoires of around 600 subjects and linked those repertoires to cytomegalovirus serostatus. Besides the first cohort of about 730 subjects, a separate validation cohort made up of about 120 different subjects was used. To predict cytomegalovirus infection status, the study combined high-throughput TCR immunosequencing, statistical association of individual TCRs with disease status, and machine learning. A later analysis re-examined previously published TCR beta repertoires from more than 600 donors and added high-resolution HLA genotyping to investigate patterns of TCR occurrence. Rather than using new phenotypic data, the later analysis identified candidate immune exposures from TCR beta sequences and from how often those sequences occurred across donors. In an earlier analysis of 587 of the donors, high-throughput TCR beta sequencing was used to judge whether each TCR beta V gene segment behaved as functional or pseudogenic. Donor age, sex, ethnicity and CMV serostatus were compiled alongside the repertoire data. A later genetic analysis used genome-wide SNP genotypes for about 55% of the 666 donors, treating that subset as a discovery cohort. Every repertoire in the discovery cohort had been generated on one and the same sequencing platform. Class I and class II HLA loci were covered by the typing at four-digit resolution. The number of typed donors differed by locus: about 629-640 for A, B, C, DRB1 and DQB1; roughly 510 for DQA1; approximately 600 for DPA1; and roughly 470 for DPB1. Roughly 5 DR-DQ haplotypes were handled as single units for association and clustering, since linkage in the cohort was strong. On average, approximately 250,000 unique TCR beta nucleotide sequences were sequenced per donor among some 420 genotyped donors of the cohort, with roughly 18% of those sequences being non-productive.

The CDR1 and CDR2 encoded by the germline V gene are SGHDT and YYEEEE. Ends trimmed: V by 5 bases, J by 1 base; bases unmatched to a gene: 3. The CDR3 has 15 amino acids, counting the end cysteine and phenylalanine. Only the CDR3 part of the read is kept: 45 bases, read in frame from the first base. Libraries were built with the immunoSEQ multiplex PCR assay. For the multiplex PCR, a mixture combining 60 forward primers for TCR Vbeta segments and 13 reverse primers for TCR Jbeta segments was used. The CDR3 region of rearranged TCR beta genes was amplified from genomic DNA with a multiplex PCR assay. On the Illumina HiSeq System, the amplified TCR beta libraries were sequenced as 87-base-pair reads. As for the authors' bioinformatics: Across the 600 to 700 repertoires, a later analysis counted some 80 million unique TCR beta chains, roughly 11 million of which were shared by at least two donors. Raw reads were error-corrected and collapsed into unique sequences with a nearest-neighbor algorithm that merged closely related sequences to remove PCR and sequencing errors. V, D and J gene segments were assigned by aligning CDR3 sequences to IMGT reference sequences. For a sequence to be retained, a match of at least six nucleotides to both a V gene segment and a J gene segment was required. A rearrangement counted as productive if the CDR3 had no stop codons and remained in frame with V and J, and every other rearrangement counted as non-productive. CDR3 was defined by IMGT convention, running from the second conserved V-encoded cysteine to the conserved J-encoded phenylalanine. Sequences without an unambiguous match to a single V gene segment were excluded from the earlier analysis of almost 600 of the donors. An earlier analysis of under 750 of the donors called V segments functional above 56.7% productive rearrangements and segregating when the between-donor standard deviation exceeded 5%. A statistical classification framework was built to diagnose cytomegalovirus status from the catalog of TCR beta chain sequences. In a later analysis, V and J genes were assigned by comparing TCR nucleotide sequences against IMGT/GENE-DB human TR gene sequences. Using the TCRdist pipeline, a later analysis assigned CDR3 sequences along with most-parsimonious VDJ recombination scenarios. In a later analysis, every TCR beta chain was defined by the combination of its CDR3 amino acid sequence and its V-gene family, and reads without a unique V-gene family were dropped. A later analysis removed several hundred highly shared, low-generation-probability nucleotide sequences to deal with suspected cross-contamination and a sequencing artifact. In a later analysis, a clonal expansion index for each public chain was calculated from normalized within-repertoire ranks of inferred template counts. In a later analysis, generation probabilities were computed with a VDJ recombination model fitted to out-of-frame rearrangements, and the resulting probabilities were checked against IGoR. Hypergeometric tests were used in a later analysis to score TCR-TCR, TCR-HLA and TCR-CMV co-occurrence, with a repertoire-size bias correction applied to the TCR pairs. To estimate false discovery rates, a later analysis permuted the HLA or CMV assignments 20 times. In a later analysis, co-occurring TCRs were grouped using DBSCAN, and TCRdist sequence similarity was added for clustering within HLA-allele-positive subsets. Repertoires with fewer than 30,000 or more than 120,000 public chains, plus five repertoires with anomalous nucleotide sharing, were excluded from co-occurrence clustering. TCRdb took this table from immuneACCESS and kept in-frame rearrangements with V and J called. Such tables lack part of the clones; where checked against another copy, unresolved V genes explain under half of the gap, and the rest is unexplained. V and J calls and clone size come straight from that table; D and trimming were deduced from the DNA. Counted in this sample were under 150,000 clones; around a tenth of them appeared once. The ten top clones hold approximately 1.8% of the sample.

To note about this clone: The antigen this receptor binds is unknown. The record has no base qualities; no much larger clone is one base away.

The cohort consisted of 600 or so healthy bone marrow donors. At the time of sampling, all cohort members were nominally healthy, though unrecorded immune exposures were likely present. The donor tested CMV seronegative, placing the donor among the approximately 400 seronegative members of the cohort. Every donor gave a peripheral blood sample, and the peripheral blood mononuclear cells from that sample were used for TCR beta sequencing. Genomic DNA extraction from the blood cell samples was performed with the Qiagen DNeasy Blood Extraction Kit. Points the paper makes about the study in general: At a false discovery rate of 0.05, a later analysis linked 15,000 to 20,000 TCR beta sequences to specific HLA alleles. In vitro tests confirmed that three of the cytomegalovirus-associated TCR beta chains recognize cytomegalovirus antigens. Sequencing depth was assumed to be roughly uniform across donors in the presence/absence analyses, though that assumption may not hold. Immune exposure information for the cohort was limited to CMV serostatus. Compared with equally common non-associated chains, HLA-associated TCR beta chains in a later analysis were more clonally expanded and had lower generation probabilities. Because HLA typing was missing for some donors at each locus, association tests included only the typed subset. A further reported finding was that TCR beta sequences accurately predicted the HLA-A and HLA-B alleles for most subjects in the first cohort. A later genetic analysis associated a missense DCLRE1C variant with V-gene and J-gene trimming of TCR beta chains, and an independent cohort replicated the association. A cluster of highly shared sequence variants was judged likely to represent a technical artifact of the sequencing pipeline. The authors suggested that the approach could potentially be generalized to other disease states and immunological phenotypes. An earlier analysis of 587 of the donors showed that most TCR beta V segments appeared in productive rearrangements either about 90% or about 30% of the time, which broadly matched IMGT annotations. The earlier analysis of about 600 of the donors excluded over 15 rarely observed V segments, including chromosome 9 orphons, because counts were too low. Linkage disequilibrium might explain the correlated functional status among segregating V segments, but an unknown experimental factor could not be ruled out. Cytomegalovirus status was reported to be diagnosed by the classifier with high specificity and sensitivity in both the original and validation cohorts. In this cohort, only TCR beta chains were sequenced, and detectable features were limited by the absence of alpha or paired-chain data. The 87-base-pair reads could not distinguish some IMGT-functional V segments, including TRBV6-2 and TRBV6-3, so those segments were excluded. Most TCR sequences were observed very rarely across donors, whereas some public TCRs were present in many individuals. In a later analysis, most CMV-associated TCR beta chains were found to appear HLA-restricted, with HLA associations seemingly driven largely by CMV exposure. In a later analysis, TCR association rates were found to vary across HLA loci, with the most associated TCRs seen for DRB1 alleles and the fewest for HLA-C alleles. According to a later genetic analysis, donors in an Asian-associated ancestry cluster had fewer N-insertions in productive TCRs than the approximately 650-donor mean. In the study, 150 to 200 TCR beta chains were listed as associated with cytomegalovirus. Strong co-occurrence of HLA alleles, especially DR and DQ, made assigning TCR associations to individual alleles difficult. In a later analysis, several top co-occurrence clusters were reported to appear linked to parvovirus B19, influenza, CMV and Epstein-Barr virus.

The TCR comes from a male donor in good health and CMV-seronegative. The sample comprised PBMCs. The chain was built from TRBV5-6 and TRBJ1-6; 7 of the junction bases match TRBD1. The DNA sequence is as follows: TGTGCCAGCAGGGTACAGGGGTCCTATAATTCACCCCTCCACTTT. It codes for CASRVQGSYNSPLHF.